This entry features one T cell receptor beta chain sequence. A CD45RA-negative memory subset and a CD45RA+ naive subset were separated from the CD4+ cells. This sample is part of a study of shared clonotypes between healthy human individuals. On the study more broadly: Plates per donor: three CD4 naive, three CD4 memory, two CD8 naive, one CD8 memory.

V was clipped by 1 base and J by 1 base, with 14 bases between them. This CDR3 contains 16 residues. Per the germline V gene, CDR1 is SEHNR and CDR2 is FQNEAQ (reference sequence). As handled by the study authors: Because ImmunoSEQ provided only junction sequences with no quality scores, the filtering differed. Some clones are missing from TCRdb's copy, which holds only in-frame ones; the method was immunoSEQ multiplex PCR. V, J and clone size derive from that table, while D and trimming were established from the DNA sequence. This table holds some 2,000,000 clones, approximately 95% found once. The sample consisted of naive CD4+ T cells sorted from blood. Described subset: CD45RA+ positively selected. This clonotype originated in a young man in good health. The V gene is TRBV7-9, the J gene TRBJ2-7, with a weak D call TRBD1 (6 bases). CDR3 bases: TGTGCCAGCAGCTTAGGACCCGGCACAGGGTCCTACGAGCAGTACTTC. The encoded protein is CASSLGPGTGSYEQYF.